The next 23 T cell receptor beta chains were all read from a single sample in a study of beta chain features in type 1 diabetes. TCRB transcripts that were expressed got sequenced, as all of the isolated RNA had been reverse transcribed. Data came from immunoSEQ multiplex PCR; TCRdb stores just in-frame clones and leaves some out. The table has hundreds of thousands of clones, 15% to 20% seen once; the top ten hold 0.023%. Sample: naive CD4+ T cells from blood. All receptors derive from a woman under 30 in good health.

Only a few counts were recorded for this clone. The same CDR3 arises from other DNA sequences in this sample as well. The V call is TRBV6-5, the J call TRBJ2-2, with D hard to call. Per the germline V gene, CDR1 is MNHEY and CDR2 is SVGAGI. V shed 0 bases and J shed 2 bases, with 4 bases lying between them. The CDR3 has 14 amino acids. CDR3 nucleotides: TGTGCCAGCAGTTACTCACGAAACACCGGGGAGCTGTTTTTT. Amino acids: CASSYSRNTGELFF.

The CDR3 nucleotides read TGTGCCAGTACGAACAGGGGGCATTCCTACGAGCAGTACTTC. Translation gives CASTNRGHSYEQYF. V is TRBV11-1 and J is TRBJ2-7, with TRBD1 matching over 9 bases. This CDR3 region has 14 residues. The trim removed 9 bases at V and 1 base at J, leaving 7 bases unmatched. The germline gives CDR1 SGHAT, CDR2 FQDESV (reference sequence). The full variable domain, rest sourced from reference TRBV11-1 and TRBJ2-7, is EAEVAQSPRYKITEKSQAVAFWCDPISGHATLYWYRQILGQGPELLVQFQDESVVDDSQLPKDRFSAERLKGVDSTLKIQPAELGDSAMYLCASTNRGHSYEQYFGPGTRLTVT.

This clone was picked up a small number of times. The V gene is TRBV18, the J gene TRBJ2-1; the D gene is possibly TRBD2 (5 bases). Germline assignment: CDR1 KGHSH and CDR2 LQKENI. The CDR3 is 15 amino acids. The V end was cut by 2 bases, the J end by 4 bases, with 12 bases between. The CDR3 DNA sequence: TGTGCCAGCTCACCAAACAGACGGGGTTACAATGAGCAGTTCTTC. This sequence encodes CASSPNRRGYNEQFF.

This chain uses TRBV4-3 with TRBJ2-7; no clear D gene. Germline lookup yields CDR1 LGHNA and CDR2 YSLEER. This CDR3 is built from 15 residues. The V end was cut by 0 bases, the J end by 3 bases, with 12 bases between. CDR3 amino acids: CASSQDWHSLYEQYF. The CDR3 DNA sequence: TGCGCCAGCAGCCAAGATTGGCACAGCCTCTACGAGCAGTACTTC.

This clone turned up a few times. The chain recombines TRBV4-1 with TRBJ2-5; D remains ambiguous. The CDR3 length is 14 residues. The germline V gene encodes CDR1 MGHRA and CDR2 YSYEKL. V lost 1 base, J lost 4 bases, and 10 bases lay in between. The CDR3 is CASSQGVPAETQYF. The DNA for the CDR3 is TGCGCCAGCAGCCAAGGGGTTCCCGCAGAGACCCAGTACTTC.

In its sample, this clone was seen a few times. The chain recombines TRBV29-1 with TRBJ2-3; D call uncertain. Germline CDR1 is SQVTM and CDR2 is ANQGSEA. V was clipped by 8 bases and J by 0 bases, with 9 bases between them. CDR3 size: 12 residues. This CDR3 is CSPRTSTDTQYF. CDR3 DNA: TGCAGCCCTCGGACCAGCACAGATACGCAGTATTTT.

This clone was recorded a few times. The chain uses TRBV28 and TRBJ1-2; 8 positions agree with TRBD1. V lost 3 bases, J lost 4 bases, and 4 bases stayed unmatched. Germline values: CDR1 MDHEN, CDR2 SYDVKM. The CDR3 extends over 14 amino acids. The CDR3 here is CASSLTGASYGYTF. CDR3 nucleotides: TGTGCCAGCAGTTTGACAGGGGCTAGCTATGGCTACACCTTC.

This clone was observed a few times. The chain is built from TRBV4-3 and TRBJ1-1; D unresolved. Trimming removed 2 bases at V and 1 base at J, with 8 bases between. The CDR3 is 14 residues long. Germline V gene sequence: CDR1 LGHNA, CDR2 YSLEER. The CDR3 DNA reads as TGCGCCAGCAGCCAACTAGACGGGAACACTGAAGCTTTCTTT. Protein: CASSQLDGNTEAFF.

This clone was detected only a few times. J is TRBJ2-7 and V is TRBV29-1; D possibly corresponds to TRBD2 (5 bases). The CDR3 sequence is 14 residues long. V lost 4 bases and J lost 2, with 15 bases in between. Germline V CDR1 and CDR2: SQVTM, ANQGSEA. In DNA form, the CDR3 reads TGCAGCGTTGGTCCAGGACGGGATCCCTACGAGCAGTACTTC. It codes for CSVGPGRDPYEQYF.

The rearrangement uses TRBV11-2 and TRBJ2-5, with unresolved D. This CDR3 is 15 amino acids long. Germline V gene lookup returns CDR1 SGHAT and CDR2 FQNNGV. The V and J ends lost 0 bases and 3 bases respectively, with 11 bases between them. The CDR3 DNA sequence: TGTGCCAGCAGCTTAGATCTAAACCAAGAAGAGACCCAGTACTTC. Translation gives CASSLDLNQEETQYF.

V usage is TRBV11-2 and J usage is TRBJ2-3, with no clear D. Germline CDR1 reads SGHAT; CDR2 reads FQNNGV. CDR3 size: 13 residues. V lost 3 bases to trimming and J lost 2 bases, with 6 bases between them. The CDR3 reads CASSFDPTDTQYF. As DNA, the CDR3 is TGTGCCAGCAGCTTCGATCCCACAGATACGCAGTATTTT.

DNA for the CDR3: TGTGCCAGCAGTCAGAATTATAACTATGGCTACACCTTC. Translated: CASSQNYNYGYTF. The chain employs TRBV6-5 and TRBJ1-2; D is undetermined. The length of the CDR3 is 13 residues. V was shortened by 5 bases and J by 1 base, with 8 bases between the two germline ends. Germline CDR1 reads MNHEY; CDR2 reads SVGAGI.

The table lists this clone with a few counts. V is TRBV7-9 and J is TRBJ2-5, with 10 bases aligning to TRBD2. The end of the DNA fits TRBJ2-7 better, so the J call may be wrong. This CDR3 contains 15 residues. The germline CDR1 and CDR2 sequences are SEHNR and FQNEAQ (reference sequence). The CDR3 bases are TGTGCCAGCAGCGTGGGACTAGCGACCACCTACGAGCAGTACTTC. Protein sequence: CASSVGLATTYEQYF.

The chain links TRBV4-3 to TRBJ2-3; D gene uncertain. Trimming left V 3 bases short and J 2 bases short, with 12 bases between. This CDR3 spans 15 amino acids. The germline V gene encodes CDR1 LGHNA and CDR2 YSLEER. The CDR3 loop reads CASSHRAGNTDTQYF. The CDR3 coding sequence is TGCGCCAGCAGCCATCGGGCCGGAAACACAGATACGCAGTATTTT.

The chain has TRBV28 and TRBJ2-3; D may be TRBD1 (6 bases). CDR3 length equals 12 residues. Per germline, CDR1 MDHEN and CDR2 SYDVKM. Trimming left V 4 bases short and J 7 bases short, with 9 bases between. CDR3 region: CASSSQGHTQYF. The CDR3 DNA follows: TGTGCCAGCAGTTCACAGGGACATACGCAGTATTTT. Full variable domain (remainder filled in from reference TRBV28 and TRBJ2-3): DVKVTQSSRYLVKRTGEKVFLECVQDMDHENMFWYRQDPGLGLRLIYFSYDVKMKEKGDIPEGYSVSREKKERFSLILESASTNQTSMYLCASSSQGHTQYFGPGTRLTVL.

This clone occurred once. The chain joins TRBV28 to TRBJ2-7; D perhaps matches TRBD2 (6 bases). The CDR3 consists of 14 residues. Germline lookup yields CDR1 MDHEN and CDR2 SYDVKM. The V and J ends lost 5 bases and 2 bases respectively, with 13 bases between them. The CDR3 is CASSRLVVPYEQYF. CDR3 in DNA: TGTGCCAGCAGTCGACTAGTGGTCCCCTACGAGCAGTACTTC.

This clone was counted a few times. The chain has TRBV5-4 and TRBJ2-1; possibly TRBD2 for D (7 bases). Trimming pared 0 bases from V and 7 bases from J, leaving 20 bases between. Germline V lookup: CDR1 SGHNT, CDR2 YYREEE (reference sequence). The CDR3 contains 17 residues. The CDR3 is CASSLGLGGATMNEQFF. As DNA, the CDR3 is TGTGCCAGCAGCTTGGGCTTGGGGGGGGCTACTATGAATGAGCAGTTCTTC.

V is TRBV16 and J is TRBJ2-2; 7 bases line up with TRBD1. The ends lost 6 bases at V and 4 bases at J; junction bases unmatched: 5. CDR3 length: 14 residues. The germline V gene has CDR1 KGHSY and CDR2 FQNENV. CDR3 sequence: CASSRDSSTGELFF. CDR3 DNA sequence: TGTGCCAGCAGTCGGGACAGTAGCACCGGGGAGCTGTTTTTT.

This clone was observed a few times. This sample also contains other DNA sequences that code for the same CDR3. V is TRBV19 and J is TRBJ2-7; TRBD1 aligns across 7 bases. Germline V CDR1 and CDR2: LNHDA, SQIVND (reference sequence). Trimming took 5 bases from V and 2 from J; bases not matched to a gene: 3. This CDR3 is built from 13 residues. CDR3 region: CASSRDRTYEQYF. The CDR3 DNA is TGTGCCAGTAGTCGGGACAGAACCTACGAGCAGTACTTC.

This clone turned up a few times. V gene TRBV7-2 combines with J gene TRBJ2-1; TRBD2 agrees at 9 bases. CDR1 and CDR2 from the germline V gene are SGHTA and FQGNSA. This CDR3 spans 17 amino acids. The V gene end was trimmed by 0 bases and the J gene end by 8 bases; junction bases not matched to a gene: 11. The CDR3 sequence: CASSLALAGAIVYEQFF. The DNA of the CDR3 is TGTGCCAGCAGCTTAGCGTTAGCGGGAGCGATAGTTTATGAGCAGTTCTTC. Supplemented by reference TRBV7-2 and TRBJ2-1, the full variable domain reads GAGVSQSPSNKVTEKGKDVELRCDPISGHTALYWYRQSLGQGLEFLIYFQGNSAPDKSGLPSDRFSAERTGGSVSTLTIQRTQQEDSAVYLCASSLALAGAIVYEQFFGPGTRLTVL.

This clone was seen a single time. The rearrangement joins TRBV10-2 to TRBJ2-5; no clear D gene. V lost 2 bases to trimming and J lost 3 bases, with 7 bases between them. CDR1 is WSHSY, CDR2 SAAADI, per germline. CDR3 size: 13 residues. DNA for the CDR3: TGCGCCAGCAGTGAGGGGAACAAAGAGACCCAGTACTTC. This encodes CASSEGNKETQYF.

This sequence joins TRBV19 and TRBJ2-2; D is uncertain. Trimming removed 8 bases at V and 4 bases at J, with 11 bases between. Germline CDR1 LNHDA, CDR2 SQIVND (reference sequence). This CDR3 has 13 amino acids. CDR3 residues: CASAESSTGELFF. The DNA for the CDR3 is TGTGCCAGTGCTGAGTCGAGCACCGGGGAGCTGTTTTTT.

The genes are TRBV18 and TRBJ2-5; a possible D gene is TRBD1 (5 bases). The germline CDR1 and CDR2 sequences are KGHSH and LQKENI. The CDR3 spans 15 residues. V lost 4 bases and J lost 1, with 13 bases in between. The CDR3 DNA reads TGTGCCAGCTCACAAACGCACCAGGGCCAAGAGACCCAGTACTTC. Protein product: CASSQTHQGQETQYF.